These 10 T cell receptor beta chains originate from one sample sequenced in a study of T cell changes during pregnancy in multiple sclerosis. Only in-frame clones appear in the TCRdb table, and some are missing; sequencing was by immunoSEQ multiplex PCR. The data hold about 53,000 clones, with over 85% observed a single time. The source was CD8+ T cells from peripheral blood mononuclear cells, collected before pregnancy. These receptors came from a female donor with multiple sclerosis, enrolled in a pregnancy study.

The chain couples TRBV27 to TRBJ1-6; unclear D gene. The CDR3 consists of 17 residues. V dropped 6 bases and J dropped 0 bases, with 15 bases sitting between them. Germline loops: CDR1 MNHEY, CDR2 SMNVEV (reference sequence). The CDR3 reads CASSQIGFGSYNSPLHF. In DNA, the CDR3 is TGTGCCAGCAGCCAAATCGGGTTCGGCTCCTATAATTCACCCCTCCACTTT.

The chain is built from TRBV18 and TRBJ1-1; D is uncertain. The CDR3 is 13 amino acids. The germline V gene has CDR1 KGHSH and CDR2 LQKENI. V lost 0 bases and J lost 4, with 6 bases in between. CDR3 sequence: CASSPPTGTEAFF. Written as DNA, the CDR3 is TGTGCCAGCTCACCACCGACTGGCACTGAAGCTTTCTTT.

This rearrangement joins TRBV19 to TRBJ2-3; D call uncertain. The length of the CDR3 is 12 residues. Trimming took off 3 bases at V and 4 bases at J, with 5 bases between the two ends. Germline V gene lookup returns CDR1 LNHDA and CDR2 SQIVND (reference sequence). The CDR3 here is CASSMSADTQYF. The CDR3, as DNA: TGTGCCAGTAGTATGTCAGCAGATACGCAGTATTTT.

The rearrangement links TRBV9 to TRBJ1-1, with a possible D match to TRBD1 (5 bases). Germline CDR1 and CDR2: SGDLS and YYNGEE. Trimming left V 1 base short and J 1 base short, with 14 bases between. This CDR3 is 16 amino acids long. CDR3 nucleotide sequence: TGTGCCAGCAGCGTAACGGGGGGAACCCCGAACACTGAAGCTTTCTTT. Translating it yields CASSVTGGTPNTEAFF.

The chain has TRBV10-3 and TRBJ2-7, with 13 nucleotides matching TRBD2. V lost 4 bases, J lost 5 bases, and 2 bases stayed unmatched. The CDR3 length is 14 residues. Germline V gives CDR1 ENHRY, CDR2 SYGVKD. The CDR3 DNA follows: TGTGCCATCAGTGGGACTAGCGGGGGCCACGAGCAGTACTTC. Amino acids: CAISGTSGGHEQYF.

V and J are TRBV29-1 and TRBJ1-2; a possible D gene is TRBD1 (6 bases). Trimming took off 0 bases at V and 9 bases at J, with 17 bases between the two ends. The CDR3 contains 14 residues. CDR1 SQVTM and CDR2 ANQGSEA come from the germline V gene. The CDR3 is CSVEDRNTGNSYTF. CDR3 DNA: TGCAGCGTTGAAGATAGGAACACAGGGAACAGCTACACCTTC.

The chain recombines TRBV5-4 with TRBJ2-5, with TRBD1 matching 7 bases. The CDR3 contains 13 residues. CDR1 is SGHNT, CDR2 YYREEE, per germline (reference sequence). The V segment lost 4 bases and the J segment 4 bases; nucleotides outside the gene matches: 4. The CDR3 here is CASSPPGGETQYF. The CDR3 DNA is TGTGCCAGCAGCCCACCAGGGGGAGAGACCCAGTACTTC. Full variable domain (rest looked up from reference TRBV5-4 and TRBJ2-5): ETGVTQSPTHLIKTRGQQVTLRCSSQSGHNTVSWYQQALGQGPQFIFQYYREEENGRGNFPPRFSGLQFPNYSSELNVNALELDDSALYLCASSPPGGETQYFGPGTRLLVL.

The CDR3 DNA reads TGTGCCAGCAGCCCCGCAGGCCTGGGCTACACCTTC. Protein sequence: CASSPAGLGYTF. V usage is TRBV6-5 and J usage is TRBJ1-2; D gene unclear. This CDR3 contains 12 residues. The germline CDR1 and CDR2 sequences are MNHEY and SVGAGI. Trimming cost V 6 bases and J 8 bases, with 13 bases left between them.

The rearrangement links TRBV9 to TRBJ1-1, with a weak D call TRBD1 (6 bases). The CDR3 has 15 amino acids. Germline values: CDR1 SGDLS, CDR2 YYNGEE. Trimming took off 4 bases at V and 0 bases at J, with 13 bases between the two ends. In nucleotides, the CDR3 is TGTGCCAGCAGCCCAGGGGACCACATGAACACTGAAGCTTTCTTT. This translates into CASSPGDHMNTEAFF.

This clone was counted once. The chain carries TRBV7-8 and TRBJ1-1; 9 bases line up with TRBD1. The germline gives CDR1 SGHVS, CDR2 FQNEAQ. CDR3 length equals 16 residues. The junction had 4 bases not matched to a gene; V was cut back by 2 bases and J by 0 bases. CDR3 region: CASSLRTGGMNTEAFF. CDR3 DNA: TGTGCCAGCAGCTTACGAACAGGGGGCATGAACACTGAAGCTTTCTTT.